The entry that follows covers one T cell receptor (beta chain) sequence. This entry is derived from a study of cytomegalovirus exposure and HLA in healthy donors. The overall study: In a previous analysis, around 110 million unique TCR beta sequences were found from about 179 million T cells.

The study ran its PCR with 60 Vbeta and 13 Jbeta primers. This table comes from immunoSEQ multiplex PCR, and its TCRdb copy is limited to in-frame clones, with some not included. This repertoire shows 25,000 to 40,000 clones, approximately 61% found once; its top ten account for around 23%. From germline, CDR1 is SGHRS and CDR2 YFSETQ. V was shortened by 4 bases and J by 2 bases, with 7 bases between the two germline ends. This CDR3 is 12 amino acids long. The chain uses TRBV5-1 and TRBJ2-7, with D tentatively TRBD1 (6 bases). Sequencing was carried out using PBMCs. The sequence was collected from a man aged 45-65 years in good health and CMV-seropositive. The chain's CDR3 is CASSRTAYEQYF. CDR3 coding DNA: TGCGCCAGCAGCCGGACAGCCTACGAGCAGTACTTC.